This is a list of T cell receptor beta chains from one sample in a study of T cell responses to AZD1222 COVID-19 vaccine. The assay was immunoSEQ multiplex PCR, and TCRdb's table has in-frame clones only and misses some. Among 100,000 to 140,000 clones, roughly 87% were seen once, and the ten largest hold less than 6%. Sequencing was performed on peripheral blood, taken 28 days after the second AZD1222 dose. These receptors were obtained from an adult who received the AZD1222 COVID-19 vaccine. CDR3s include the opening cysteine and the closing phenylalanine or tryptophan. D genes are given only for firm matches. The size field is filled for only some rows; it gives once, few, many or a size class.

DNA,CDR3,J,V,D,size
TGTGCCGGGAGCACAGATACGCAGTATTTT,CAGSTDTQYF,TRBJ2-3,TRBV6-7,NA,NA
TGTGCCACCGCGGGACAAAGCTCCTACAATGAGCAGTTCTTC,CATAGQSSYNEQFF,TRBJ2-1,TRBV24-1,NA,NA
TGCGCCAGCAGCTTGTTGCAGGGAGGAAACATTCAGTACTTC,CASSLLQGGNIQYF,TRBJ2-4,TRBV5-1,NA,NA
TGTGCCACCGGGACAGGAGCCTACGAGCAGTACTTC,CATGTGAYEQYF,TRBJ2-7,TRBV6-5,TRBD1,NA
TGCGCCAGCAGCTTAAGACAGGGATACGAGCAGTACTTC,CASSLRQGYEQYF,TRBJ2-7,TRBV5-1,TRBD1,NA
TGTGCCAGCAGCTTGGGCCAGGGCCGTGAAAAACTGTTTTTT,CASSLGQGREKLFF,TRBJ1-4,TRBV5-8,NA,NA
TGTGCCAGCAGCTTCGGTGGGGCCGGGAATGAGCAGTTCTTC,CASSFGGAGNEQFF,TRBJ2-1,TRBV5-8,NA,NA
TGCAGTGCTAGTTCGGGAAGCCTCTATAATTCACCCCTCCACTTT,CSASSGSLYNSPLHF,TRBJ1-6,TRBV20-1,NA,few
TGTGCCAGCAGTTACGGGACAGCCTCACCCCTCCACTTT,CASSYGTASPLHF,TRBJ1-6,TRBV6-5,TRBD1,NA
TGTGCCATTGCCGAGACGTCAGACTATGGCTACACCTTC,CAIAETSDYGYTF,TRBJ1-2,TRBV19,NA,NA
TGTGCCAGTAGGGATGGGGGGGCATCCTACAATGAGCAGTTCTTC,CASRDGGASYNEQFF,TRBJ2-1,TRBV19,NA,NA
TGCGCCAGCAGTCAATGTGATCGGTGGGGGTCTATCGAGACCCAGTACTTC,CASSQCDRWGSIETQYF,TRBJ2-5,TRBV23-1,NA,NA
TGTGCCAGCAGCTTAGTCGGCTCGACCTACGAGCAGTACTTC,CASSLVGSTYEQYF,TRBJ2-7,TRBV7-2,NA,NA
TGTGCCAGCAGCCCCGGACAGGAACGCAGCGAGCAGTACTTC,CASSPGQERSEQYF,TRBJ2-7,TRBV5-4,TRBD1,NA
TGTGCCAGCAGGAACAGGGGAACCACAGATACGCAGTATTTT,CASRNRGTTDTQYF,TRBJ2-3,TRBV2,TRBD1,once
TGTGCCAGTAGTCCCCGACAGCGATCCTCTGGAAACACCATATATTTT,CASSPRQRSSGNTIYF,TRBJ1-3,TRBV19,NA,NA
TGTGCCAGCAGCGAGGCAGGCCTTATCTTTCCGGGCTACACCTTC,CASSEAGLIFPGYTF,TRBJ1-2,TRBV28,NA,NA
TGTGCCAGCAGCGTCTCCACGGGAGAGGGAGAGCAGTTCTTC,CASSVSTGEGEQFF,TRBJ2-1,TRBV9,NA,NA
TGTGCCAGCAGCCAAACGGGACAGGGTCTGGAAAAACTGTTTTTT,CASSQTGQGLEKLFF,TRBJ1-4,TRBV5-4,TRBD1,NA
TGTGCCAGCAGCTTGGAGGGGGGCTCCTACGAGCAGTACTTC,CASSLEGGSYEQYF,TRBJ2-7,TRBV5-4,NA,NA
TGTGCCAGCAGCTTCTCGGGTATCTCTGAAGCTTTCTTT,CASSFSGISEAFF,TRBJ1-1,TRBV7-3,NA,NA
TGCGCCAGCAGCTTCCGACGGGGGGGCGGTGATGAGCAGTTCTTC,CASSFRRGGGDEQFF,TRBJ2-1,TRBV5-1,TRBD2,once
TGTGCCAGCAGCTTATTCCTGGAGGAGACAGATACGCAGTATTTT,CASSLFLEETDTQYF,TRBJ2-3,TRBV13,NA,NA
TGTGCCAGCAGCTTGAGGCAGGGAGCAGATACGCAGTATTTT,CASSLRQGADTQYF,TRBJ2-3,TRBV5-5,NA,once
TGTGCCAGCAGCTGGTCGACAGGGAGGTCCTACAATGAGCAGTTCTTC,CASSWSTGRSYNEQFF,TRBJ2-1,TRBV5-6,NA,NA
TGTGCCAGCAGCTTAGACTGGGGCACTGAAGCTTTCTTT,CASSLDWGTEAFF,TRBJ1-1,TRBV7-3,NA,NA
TGTGCCACCGCACAGGGGAAGGGTCAGCCCCAGCATTTT,CATAQGKGQPQHF,TRBJ1-5,TRBV24-1,TRBD1,NA
TGCAGTGCTAGATTACAAGGCATCCAGCATTTT,CSARLQGIQHF,TRBJ1-5,TRBV20-1,NA,once